These 29 T cell receptor beta chains were sequenced from one sample in a study of early T cells in non-severe SARS-CoV-2 infection. TCRdb reprocessed the 5' RACE reads via MiXCR and lists one record per CDR3 protein. The table lists about 59,000 distinct CDR3 sequences, roughly an eighth of them singletons. Sequencing was performed on whole blood, taken at baseline. These receptors all stem from an adult who was a healthcare worker with PCR-confirmed SARS-CoV-2 infection or an uninfected control (not recorded which).

This clonotype was recorded many times. The chain uses TRBV29-1 and TRBJ2-1, with 10 bases aligning to TRBD1. Germline V gene data show CDR1 as SQVTM and CDR2 as ANQGSEA. The CDR3 contains 14 residues. The ends lost 7 bases at V and 3 bases at J; junction bases unmatched: 6. The CDR3 region is CSAIDRGLYNEQFF. In nucleotides, the CDR3 is TGCAGCGCTATAGACAGGGGGCTCTACAATGAGCAGTTCTTC.

The chain combines TRBV4-3 with TRBJ1-1; D gene uncertain. V was shortened by 0 bases and J by 0 bases, with 8 bases between the two germline ends. The CDR3 is made up of 15 amino acids. CDR1 is LGHNA and CDR2 is YSLEER in the germline V gene. The CDR3 bases are TGCGCCAGCAGCCAAGATGAGTTCATGAACACTGAAGCTTTCTTT. It specifies CASSQDEFMNTEAFF.

This sequence joins TRBV6-5 and TRBJ1-4; 7 positions match TRBD1. The germline CDR1 and CDR2 sequences are MNHEY and SVGAGI. The CDR3 totals 15 residues. With V trimmed by 5 bases and J by 4 bases, 7 bases remained unmatched. The CDR3 region has the DNA TGTGCCAGCAGTAAACGGGACAGATATAATGAAAAACTGTTTTTT. This translates into CASSKRDRYNEKLFF.

The chain combines TRBV7-2 with TRBJ2-5; 13 bases align to TRBD2. CDR1 SGHTA and CDR2 FQGNSA come from the germline V gene. After removal of 4 bases from V and 14 bases from J, the junction contained 13 bases not matched to a gene. The CDR3 length is 15 residues. CDR3 coding DNA: TGTGCCAGCAGCTCTAGTGGACTAGCGGGAGCTCGGGACTACTTC. Amino acid sequence: CASSSSGLAGARDYF.

This chain links TRBV19 with TRBJ2-2; weak D call: TRBD1 (6 bases). The germline CDR1 and CDR2 sequences are LNHDA and SQIVND (reference sequence). Trimming left V 1 base short and J 4 bases short, with 10 bases between. The length of the CDR3 is 15 residues. The CDR3: CASSIAGHSTGELFF. The CDR3 nucleotides read TGTGCCAGTAGTATAGCGGGACACTCCACCGGGGAGCTGTTTTTT.

This clonotype appeared many times. The chain combines TRBV3-1 with TRBJ1-1; no clear D. V was shortened by 0 bases and J by 6 bases, with 14 bases between the two germline ends. Germline-derived CDR1 and CDR2 are LGHDT and YNNKEL (reference sequence). The CDR3 loop spans 15 amino acids. CDR3 nucleotides: TGTGCCAGCAGCCAAGAAGTTATTAGGTCGGCTGAAGCTTTCTTT. Its protein product is CASSQEVIRSAEAFF.

This clonotype was seen more than once but under ten times. The rearrangement uses TRBV29-1 and TRBJ1-2; no firm D call. The CDR3 contains 12 residues. The germline V gene encodes CDR1 SQVTM and CDR2 ANQGSEA. Trimming took off 4 bases at V and 6 bases at J, with 12 bases between the two ends. DNA for the CDR3: TGCAGCGTTGCGGTCGGGAGGCATGGCTACACCTTC. Translation gives CSVAVGRHGYTF.

This clonotype was seen a few times. V is TRBV12-3 or TRBV12-4 and J is TRBJ1-5; tentatively, D is TRBD1 (6 bases). Trimming took 5 bases from V and 7 from J, leaving 15 bases between them. The CDR3 consists of 14 residues. DNA for the CDR3: TGTGCCAGCAGTCCACGGACAGTTCTACAGCCCCAGCATTTT. Protein product: CASSPRTVLQPQHF.

The chain links TRBV6-1 to TRBJ2-7; no clear D gene. Germline V gene data show CDR1 as MNHNS and CDR2 as SASEGT. The CDR3 loop spans 10 amino acids. Trimming stripped 3 bases from V and 10 bases from J, with 7 bases between. CDR3 sequence (DNA): TGTGCCAGCAGTGAGGAATCCCAGTACTTC. This codes for CASSEESQYF.

The rearrangement uses TRBV24-1 and TRBJ1-1, with TRBD1 matching over 11 bases. Trimming cost V 9 bases and J 4 bases; bases outside gene matches: 3. The germline gives CDR1 KGHDR, CDR2 SFDVKD. The CDR3 length is 13 residues. CDR3 nucleotides: TGTGCCACCGGGACAGGGGGTTCCACTGAAGCTTTCTTT. Its translation is CATGTGGSTEAFF.

As for this clonotype: The junction departs from germline at one end; a sequencing error may be responsible. The chain employs TRBV5-1 and TRBJ2-1, with TRBD2 identical over 9 bases. This CDR3 has 16 amino acids. The germline CDR1 and CDR2 sequences are SGHRS and YFSETQ. CDR3 residues: CASSLASGGLYNEQLF. DNA for the CDR3: TGCGCCAGCAGCTTGGCCAGCGGGGGGTTGTACAATGAGCAGCTCTTC.

This chain uses TRBV20-1 with TRBJ2-2, with D possibly being TRBD1 or TRBD2 (5 bases each). Trimming pared 3 bases from V and 6 bases from J, leaving 11 bases between. Germline V lookup: CDR1 DFQATT, CDR2 SNEGSKA (reference sequence). The CDR3 runs to 13 residues. Here the CDR3 reads CSARRGEAGELFF. The CDR3 region has the DNA TGCAGTGCTAGGAGGGGCGAAGCCGGGGAGCTGTTTTTT.

In its sample, this clonotype was seen many times. The chain employs TRBV5-1 and TRBJ2-3; D ambiguous. The CDR3 length is 13 residues. CDR1 and CDR2 (germline): SGHRS, YFSETQ. V was cut by 0 bases and J by 6 bases, with 8 bases left in between. The CDR3 bases are TGCGCCAGCAGCTTGGGTGCATCCGATACGCAGTATTTT. This sequence encodes CASSLGASDTQYF.

A remark on this clonotype: At one of its ends the junction is not consistent with the germline gene, which may arise from a read error. The V call is TRBV6-1, the J call TRBJ2-1, with a tentative D call TRBD1 (6 bases). Germline CDR1 reads MNHNS; CDR2 reads SASEGT. This CDR3 has 15 residues. CDR3 region: CASSLTRGPYIEQFF. CDR3 nucleotide sequence: TGTGCCAGCAGTCTGACCAGGGGACCCTACATTGAGCAGTTCTTC.

The chain recombines TRBV18 with TRBJ2-7; D is unresolved. V dropped 3 bases and J dropped 3 bases, with 9 bases sitting between them. This CDR3 has 13 amino acids. Per germline, CDR1 KGHSH and CDR2 LQKENI. The CDR3 is CASSPKGNYEQYF. The CDR3, as DNA: TGTGCCAGCTCACCGAAGGGCAACTACGAGCAGTACTTC.

In its sample, this clonotype was seen many times. The genes are TRBV10-1 and TRBJ2-5; perhaps D is TRBD1 or TRBD2 (6 bases each). The germline V gene has CDR1 WNHNN and CDR2 SYGVQD (reference sequence). The germline V and J ends were trimmed by 5 bases and 5 bases, with 12 bases remaining between them. The CDR3 is made up of 13 amino acids. The DNA of the CDR3 is TGCGCCAGCAGTCCGGGGGCCTGGGAGACCCAGTACTTC. This encodes CASSPGAWETQYF.

This clonotype was counted many times. V is TRBV4-2 and J is TRBJ2-3, with 9 bases lining up with TRBD2. The CDR3 has 17 residues. CDR1 is LGHNA, CDR2 YNFKEQ, per germline. V gave up 0 bases and J gave up 5 bases; unmatched junction bases: 9. The CDR3 nucleotides are TGTGCCAGCAGCCAAGATACTAGCGGGCGGGAGGAAGATACGCAGTATTTT. It specifies CASSQDTSGREEDTQYF.

This rearrangement joins TRBV28 to TRBJ1-2; 7 bases agree with TRBD1. The CDR3 has 14 residues. Per germline, CDR1 MDHEN and CDR2 SYDVKM. V gave up 7 bases and J gave up 2 bases; unmatched junction bases: 7. In nucleotides, the CDR3 is TGTGCCAGCACCCAGGGGGGTAACAACTATGGCTACACCTTC. Encoded protein: CASTQGGNNYGYTF.

V is TRBV28 and J is TRBJ1-2; D is unclear. This CDR3 comprises 14 residues. Germline CDR1 is MDHEN and CDR2 is SYDVKM. Trimming removed 3 bases from V and 2 bases from J, with 10 bases in between. The CDR3: CASSFADLNYGYTF. The CDR3 nucleotides read TGTGCCAGCAGTTTCGCAGATCTGAACTATGGCTACACCTTC.

This clonotype has just a few counts. The genes are TRBV14 and TRBJ2-7; TRBD1 matches at 8 bases. V lost 4 bases to trimming and J lost 3 bases; unmatched junction nucleotides: 2. The CDR3 is 13 residues long. Per the germline V gene, CDR1 is SGHDN and CDR2 is FVKESK. The CDR3 loop is CASSRDRSYEQYF. As DNA, the CDR3 is TGTGCCAGCAGCCGGGACAGGAGCTACGAGCAGTACTTC.

In its sample, this clonotype was seen a few times. V gene TRBV20-1 combines with J gene TRBJ2-1, with 8 bases identical to TRBD2. The CDR3 has 13 amino acids. The trim removed 3 bases at V and 8 bases at J, leaving 6 bases unmatched. CDR1 is DFQATT, CDR2 SNEGSKA, per germline (reference sequence). The CDR3 bases are TGCAGTGCTAGCGGGGGGGTTTTTGATGAGCAGTTCTTC. This translates into CSASGGVFDEQFF.

This clonotype was seen a few times. The J gene is TRBJ2-3, the V gene TRBV29-1, with 8 bases identical to TRBD1. Germline assignment: CDR1 SQVTM and CDR2 ANQGSEA. The CDR3 is 17 amino acids. The J segment lost 0 bases and the V segment lost 7 bases, leaving 15 bases of the junction unmatched. The CDR3 spells CSARGQDTLTSTDTQYF. The CDR3 coding sequence is TGCAGCGCCAGGGGACAGGACACCTTAACTAGCACAGATACGCAGTATTTT.

The rearrangement links TRBV20-1 to TRBJ2-3, with TRBD1 identical over 8 bases. The ends lost 6 bases at V and 5 bases at J; junction bases unmatched: 7. The V gene's germline CDR1 is DFQATT and CDR2 SNEGSKA (reference sequence). The CDR3 runs to 13 residues. CDR3 in DNA: TGCAGTGCCCAGGACAGGGTGGGAGATACGCAGTATTTT. Protein: CSAQDRVGDTQYF.

This clonotype was detected a few times. This chain connects TRBV29-1 to TRBJ2-3; TRBD2 is a possible D gene (5 bases). The germline V gene encodes CDR1 SQVTM and CDR2 ANQGSEA. The CDR3 runs to 14 residues. V was pared by 8 bases and J by 2 bases, with 17 bases between. CDR3 sequence (DNA): TGCAGCCTTCGGACGGCGGGTCCCACAGATACGCAGTATTTT. This sequence encodes CSLRTAGPTDTQYF.

In this sample, this clonotype turned up a few times. The rearrangement links TRBV6-2 or TRBV6-3 to TRBJ2-5; TRBD2 aligns across 8 bases. Germline trimming cut 5 bases from V and 7 bases from J; bases unmatched to any gene: 9. Germline CDR1 and CDR2: MNHEY and SVGEGT. This CDR3 has 14 amino acids. The CDR3 is CASSPGLDVGTQYF. The CDR3 DNA sequence: TGTGCCAGCAGTCCGGGACTAGACGTTGGGACCCAGTACTTC.

The table lists this clonotype with a few counts. V gene TRBV27 combines with J gene TRBJ2-1; TRBD1 or TRBD2 may be the D gene (5 bases each). This CDR3 is 17 amino acids long. Trimming stripped 6 bases from V and 4 bases from J, with 22 bases between. From germline, CDR1 is MNHEY and CDR2 SMNVEV (reference sequence). The CDR3 DNA reads as TGTGCCAGCAGACGCCGGACCCGGGACCGCTCGTACAATGAGCAGTTCTTC. Translated: CASRRRTRDRSYNEQFF.

V gene TRBV10-3 combines with J gene TRBJ2-7; TRBD2 is a possible D gene (5 bases). This CDR3 spans 14 amino acids. Germline lookup yields CDR1 ENHRY and CDR2 SYGVKD. Trimming removed 6 bases from V and 3 bases from J, with 15 bases in between. CDR3 DNA: TGTGCCATCAGCAACGGGGAGCGGTTCTACGAGCAGTACTTC. It specifies CAISNGERFYEQYF.

J is TRBJ1-1 and V is TRBV29-1, with D maybe TRBD1 (5 bases). Germline CDR1 is SQVTM and CDR2 is ANQGSEA. This CDR3 is 12 amino acids long. V dropped 7 bases and J dropped 6 bases, with 15 bases sitting between them. CDR3 region: CSGQRDVPEAFF. As DNA, the CDR3 is TGCAGCGGGCAAAGGGACGTACCTGAAGCTTTCTTT.

The V and J genes are TRBV20-1 and TRBJ2-7; 8 bases map to TRBD1. The CDR3 sequence is 15 residues long. Germline-derived CDR1 and CDR2 are DFQATT and SNEGSKA (reference sequence). The V segment lost 3 bases and the J segment 0 bases; nucleotides outside the gene matches: 7. The CDR3 reads CSASSGQVRSYEQYF. CDR3 coding DNA: TGCAGTGCTAGTTCGGGACAGGTTCGCTCCTACGAGCAGTACTTC.